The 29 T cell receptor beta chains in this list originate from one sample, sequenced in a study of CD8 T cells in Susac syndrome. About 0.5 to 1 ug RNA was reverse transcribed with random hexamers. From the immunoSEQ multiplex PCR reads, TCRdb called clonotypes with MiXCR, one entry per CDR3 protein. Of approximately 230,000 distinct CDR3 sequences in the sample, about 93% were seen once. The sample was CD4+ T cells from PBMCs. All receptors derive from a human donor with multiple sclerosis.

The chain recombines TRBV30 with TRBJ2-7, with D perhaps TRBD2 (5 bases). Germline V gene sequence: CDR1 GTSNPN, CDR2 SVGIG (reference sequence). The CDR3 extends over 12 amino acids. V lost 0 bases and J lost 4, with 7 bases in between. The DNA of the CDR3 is TGTGCCTGGAGTGTACGGGGTTACGAGCAGTACTTC. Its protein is CAWSVRGYEQYF.

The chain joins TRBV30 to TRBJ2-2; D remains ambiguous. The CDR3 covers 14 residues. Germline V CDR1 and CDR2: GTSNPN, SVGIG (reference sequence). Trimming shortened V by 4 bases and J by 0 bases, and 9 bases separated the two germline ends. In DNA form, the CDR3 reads TGTGCCTGGAAGAGAGAAGCGAACACCGGGGAGCTGTTTTTT. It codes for CAWKREANTGELFF.

CDR3 nucleotides: TGCGCCAGCAGCATAACGGGACTAGCGGTTTTCAATGAGCAGTTCTTC. Protein product: CASSITGLAVFNEQFF. The chain links TRBV5-1 to TRBJ2-1; TRBD2 agrees at 11 bases. Trimming removed 4 bases from V and 6 bases from J; junction bases left unmatched: 9. This CDR3 has 16 amino acids. Germline CDR1 and CDR2: SGHRS and YFSETQ.

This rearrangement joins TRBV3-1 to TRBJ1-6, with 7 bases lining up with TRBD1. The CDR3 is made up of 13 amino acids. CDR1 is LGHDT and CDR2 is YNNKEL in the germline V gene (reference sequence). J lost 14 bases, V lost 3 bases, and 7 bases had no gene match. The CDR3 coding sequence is TGTGCCAGCAGCCACCAGGGGGTCGGGGCCCTCCACTTT. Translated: CASSHQGVGALHF. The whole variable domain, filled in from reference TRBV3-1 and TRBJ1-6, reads DTAVSQTPKYLVTQMGNDKSIKCEQNLGHDTMYWYKQDSKKFLKIMFSYNNKELIINETVPNRFSPKSPDKAHLNLHINSLELGDSAVYFCASSHQGVGALHFGNGTRLTVT.

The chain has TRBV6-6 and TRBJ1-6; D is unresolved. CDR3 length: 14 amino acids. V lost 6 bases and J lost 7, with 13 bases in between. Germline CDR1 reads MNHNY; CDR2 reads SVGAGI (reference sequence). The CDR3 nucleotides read TGTGCCAGCAGACAGCAGAGAGACAATTCACCCCTCCACTTT. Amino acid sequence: CASRQQRDNSPLHF.

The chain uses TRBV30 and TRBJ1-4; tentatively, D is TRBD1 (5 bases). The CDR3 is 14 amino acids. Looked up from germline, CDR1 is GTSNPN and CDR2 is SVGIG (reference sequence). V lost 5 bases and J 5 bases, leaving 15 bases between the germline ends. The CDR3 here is CAWSQGAENEKLFF. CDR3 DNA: TGTGCCTGGTCGCAGGGAGCGGAAAATGAAAAACTGTTTTTT.

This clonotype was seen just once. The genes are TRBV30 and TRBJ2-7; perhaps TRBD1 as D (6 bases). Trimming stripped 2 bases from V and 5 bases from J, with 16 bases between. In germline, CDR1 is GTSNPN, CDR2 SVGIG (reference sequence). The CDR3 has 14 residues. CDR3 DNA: TGTGCCTGGAGTTCCAACACAGGGCGGGACGAGCAGTACTTC. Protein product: CAWSSNTGRDEQYF.

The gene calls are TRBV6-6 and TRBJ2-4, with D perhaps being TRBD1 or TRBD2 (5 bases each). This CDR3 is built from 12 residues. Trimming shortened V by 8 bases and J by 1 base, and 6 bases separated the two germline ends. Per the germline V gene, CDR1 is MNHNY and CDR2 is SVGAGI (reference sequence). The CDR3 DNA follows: TGTGCCAGCCGGGACGCCAAAAACATTCAGTACTTC. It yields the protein CASRDAKNIQYF.

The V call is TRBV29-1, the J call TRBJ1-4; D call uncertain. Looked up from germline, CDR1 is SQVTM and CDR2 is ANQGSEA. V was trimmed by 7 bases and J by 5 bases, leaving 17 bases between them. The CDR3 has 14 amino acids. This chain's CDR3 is CSGGSDQENEKLFF. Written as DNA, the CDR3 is TGCAGCGGGGGTTCGGACCAAGAAAATGAAAAACTGTTTTTT. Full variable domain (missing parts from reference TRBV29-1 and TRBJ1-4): SAVISQKPSRDICQRGTSLTIQCQVDSQVTMMFWYRQQPGQSLTLIATANQGSEATYESGFVIDKFPISRPNLTFSTLTVSNMSPEDSSIYLCSGGSDQENEKLFFGSGTQLSVL.

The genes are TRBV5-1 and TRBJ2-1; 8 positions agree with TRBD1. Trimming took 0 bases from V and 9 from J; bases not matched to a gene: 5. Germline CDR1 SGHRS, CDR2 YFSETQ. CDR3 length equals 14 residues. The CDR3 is CASSLEWDRIEQFF. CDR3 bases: TGCGCCAGCAGCTTGGAGTGGGACAGGATTGAGCAGTTCTTC. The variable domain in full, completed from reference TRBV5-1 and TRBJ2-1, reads KAGVTQTPRYLIKTRGQQVTLSCSPISGHRSVSWYQQTPGQGLQFLFEYFSETQRNKGNFPGRFSGRQFSNSRSEMNVSTLELGDSALYLCASSLEWDRIEQFFGPGTRLTVL.

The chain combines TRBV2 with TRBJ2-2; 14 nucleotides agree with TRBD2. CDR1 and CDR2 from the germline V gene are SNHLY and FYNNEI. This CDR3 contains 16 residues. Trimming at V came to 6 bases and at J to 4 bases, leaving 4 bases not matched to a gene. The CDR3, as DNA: TGTGCCAGCAGGGGACTAGCGGGAGAGTTCACCGGGGAGCTGTTTTTT. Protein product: CASRGLAGEFTGELFF.

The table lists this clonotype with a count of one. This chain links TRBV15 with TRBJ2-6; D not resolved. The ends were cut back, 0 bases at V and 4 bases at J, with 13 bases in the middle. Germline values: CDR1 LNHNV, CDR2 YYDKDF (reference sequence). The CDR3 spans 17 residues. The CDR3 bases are TGTGCCACCAGCAGAGAGGGTTCGTTTTCGGGGGCCAACGTCCTGACTTTC. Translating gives CATSREGSFSGANVLTF.

This chain's CDR3 is CASSLTLGRGRDEQYF. The CDR3 DNA reads TGTGCCAGCAGCTTAACCCTGGGTAGGGGGCGAGACGAGCAGTACTTC. The gene calls are TRBV7-3 and TRBJ2-7, with 7 bases that match TRBD1. Germline V gene sequence: CDR1 SGHTA, CDR2 FQGTGA. This CDR3 has 16 residues. V lost 0 bases and J lost 5; bases outside the gene matches: 10.

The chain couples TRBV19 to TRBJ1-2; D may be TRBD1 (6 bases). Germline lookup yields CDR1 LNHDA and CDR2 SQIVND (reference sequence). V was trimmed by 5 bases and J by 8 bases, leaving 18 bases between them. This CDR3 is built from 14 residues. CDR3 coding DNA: TGTGCCAGTAGTCCGGGACAAGTTAGATCAGGCTACACCTTC. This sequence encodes CASSPGQVRSGYTF.

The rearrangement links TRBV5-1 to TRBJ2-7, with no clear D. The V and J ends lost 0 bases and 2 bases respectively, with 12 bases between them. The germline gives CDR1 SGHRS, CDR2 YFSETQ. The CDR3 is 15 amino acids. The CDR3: CASSLASGTPYEQYV. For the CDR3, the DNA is TGCGCCAGCAGCTTGGCCTCGGGTACCCCCTACGAGCAGTACGTC.

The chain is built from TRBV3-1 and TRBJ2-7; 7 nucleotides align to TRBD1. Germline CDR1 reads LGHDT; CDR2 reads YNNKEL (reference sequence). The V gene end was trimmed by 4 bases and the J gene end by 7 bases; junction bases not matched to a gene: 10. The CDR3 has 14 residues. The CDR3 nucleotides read TGTGCCAGCAGCCTGATGGACAGGTCGGGTGAGCAGTACTTC. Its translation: CASSLMDRSGEQYF.

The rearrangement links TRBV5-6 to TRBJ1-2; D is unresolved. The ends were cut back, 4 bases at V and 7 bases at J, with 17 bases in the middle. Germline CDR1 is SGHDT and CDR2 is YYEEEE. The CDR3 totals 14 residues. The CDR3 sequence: CASSLRASGFGYTF. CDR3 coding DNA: TGTGCCAGCAGCCTCCGGGCCTCAGGTTTTGGCTACACCTTC.

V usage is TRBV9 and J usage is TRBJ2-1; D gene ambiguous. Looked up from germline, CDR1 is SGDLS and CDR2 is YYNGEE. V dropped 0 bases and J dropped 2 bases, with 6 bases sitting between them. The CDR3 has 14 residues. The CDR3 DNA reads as TGTGCCAGCAGCGTAGGTGGCGCCTACAATGAGCAGTTCTTC. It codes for CASSVGGAYNEQFF.

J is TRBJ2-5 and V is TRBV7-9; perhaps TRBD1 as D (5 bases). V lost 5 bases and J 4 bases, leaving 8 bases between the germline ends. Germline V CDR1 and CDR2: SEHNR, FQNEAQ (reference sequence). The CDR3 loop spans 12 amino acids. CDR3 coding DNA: TGTGCCAGCAGCGTCGACAGAGAGACCCAGTACTTC. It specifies CASSVDRETQYF.

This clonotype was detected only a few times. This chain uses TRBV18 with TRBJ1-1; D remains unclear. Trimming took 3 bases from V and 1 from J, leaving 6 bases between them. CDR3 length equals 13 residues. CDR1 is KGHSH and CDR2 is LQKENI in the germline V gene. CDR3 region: CASSPSENTEAFF. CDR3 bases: TGTGCCAGCTCACCGTCAGAGAACACTGAAGCTTTCTTT.

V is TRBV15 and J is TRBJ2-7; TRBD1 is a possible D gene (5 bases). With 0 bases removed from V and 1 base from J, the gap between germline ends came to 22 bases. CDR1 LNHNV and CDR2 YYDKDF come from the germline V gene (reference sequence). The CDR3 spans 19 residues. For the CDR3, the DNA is TGTGCCACCAGCAGAGATGCCCCCGCCAGGGATCTATATTCCTACGAGCAGTACTTC. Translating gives CATSRDAPARDLYSYEQYF.

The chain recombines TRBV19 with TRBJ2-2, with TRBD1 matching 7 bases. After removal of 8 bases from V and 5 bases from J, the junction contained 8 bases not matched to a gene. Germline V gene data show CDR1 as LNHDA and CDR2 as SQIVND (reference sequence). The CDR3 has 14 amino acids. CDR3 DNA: TGTGCCAGTCAGGGGACAGCTTCTACCGGGGAGCTGTTTTTT. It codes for CASQGTASTGELFF.

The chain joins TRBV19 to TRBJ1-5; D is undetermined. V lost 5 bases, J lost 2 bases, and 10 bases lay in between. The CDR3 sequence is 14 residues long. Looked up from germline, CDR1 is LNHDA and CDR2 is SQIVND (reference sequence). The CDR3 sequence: CASSGTKGNQPQHF. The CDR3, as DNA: TGTGCCAGTAGTGGCACCAAAGGCAATCAGCCCCAGCATTTT.

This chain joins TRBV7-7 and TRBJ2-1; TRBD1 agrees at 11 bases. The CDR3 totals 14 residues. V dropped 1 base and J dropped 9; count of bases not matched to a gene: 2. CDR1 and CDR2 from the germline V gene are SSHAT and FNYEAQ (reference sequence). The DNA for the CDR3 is TGTGCCAGCAGCTTAGGGACAGGGGGCTTTGAGCAGTTCTTC. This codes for CASSLGTGGFEQFF.

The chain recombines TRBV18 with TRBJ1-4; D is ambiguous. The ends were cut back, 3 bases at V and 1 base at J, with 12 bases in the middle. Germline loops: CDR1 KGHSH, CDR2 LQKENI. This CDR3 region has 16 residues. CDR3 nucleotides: TGTGCCAGCTCACCTTTCCAGGTTGGAACTAATGAAAAACTGTTTTTT. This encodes CASSPFQVGTNEKLFF.

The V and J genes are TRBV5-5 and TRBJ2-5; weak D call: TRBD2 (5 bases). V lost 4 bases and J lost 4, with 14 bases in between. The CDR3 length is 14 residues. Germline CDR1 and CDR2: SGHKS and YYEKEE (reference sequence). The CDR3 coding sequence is TGTGCCAGCAGCACGGAGGCGGGTAGAGAGACCCAGTACTTC. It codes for CASSTEAGRETQYF.

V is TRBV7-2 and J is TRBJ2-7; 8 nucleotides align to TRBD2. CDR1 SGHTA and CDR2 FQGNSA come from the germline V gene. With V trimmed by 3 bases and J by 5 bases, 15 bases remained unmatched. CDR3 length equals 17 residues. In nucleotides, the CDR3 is TGTGCCAGCAGCTTGGTGGGCCTAGCGGGCAGACACGACGAGCAGTACTTC. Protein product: CASSLVGLAGRHDEQYF.

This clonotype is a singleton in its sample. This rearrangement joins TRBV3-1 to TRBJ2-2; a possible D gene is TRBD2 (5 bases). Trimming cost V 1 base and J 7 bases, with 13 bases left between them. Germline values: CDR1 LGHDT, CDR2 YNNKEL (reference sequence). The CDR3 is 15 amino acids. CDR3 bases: TGTGCCAGCAGCCAAGTGGAGCGGACGGACGGGGAGCTGTTTTTT. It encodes CASSQVERTDGELFF.

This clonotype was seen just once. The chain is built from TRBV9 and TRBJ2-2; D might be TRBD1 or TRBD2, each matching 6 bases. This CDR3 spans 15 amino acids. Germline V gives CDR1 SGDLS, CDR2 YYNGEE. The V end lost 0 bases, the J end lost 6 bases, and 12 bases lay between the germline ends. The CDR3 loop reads CASSVAIGGSGELFF. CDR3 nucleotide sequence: TGTGCCAGCAGCGTAGCTATCGGGGGCTCCGGGGAGCTGTTTTTT.